This T cell receptor beta chain emerged from a study of blood T cells in healthy people across ages. Study-wide context: About one barcoded beta molecule per two T cells was the capture yield of template switching.

Notes on the study in general: Since the PBMCs were unsorted, naive and antigen-experienced cells could not be conclusively compared.

Donors each provided ten milliliters of peripheral blood. This CDR3 spans 15 amino acids. The V and J ends lost 0 bases and 4 bases respectively, with 14 bases between them. Germline V CDR1 and CDR2: SGHRS, YFSETQ. The authors ran a second PCR of 7 to 11 cycles using a sample-barcoded 5' primer and a J-beta primer mix. Sequencing yielded, for each sample, at least 2.5 million paired-end reads carrying CDR3. TCRdb called the 5' RACE reads again in MiXCR, with one record for every CDR3 protein. The sample has 980,000 or so distinct CDR3 sequences; about 48% are singletons. About this clonotype itself: What it binds is not known.

The clonotype was recovered from a man under 40 in good health. The sample taken for sequencing was blood. The rearrangement uses TRBV5-1 and TRBJ2-7; D may be TRBD1 or TRBD2 (6 bases each). The CDR3 region has the DNA TGCGCCAGCAGCTTGGAGGCCGGGGGCCCGTACGAGCAGTACTTC. This sequence encodes CASSLEAGGPYEQYF.